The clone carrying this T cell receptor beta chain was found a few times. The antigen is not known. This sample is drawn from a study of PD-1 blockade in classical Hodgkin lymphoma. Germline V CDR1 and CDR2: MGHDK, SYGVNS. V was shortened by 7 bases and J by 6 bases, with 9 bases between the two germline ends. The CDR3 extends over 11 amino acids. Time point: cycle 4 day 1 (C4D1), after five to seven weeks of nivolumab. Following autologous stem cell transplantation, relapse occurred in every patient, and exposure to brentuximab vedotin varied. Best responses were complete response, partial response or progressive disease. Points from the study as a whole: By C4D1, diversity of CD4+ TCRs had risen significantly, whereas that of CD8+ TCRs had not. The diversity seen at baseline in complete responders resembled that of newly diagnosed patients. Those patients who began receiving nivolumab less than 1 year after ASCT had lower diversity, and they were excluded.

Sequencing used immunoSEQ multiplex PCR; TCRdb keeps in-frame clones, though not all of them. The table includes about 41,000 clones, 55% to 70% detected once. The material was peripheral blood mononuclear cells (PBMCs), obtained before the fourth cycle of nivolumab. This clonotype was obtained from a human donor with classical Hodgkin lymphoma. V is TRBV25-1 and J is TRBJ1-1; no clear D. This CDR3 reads CASKQYPEAFF. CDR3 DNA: TGTGCCAGCAAGCAATACCCTGAAGCTTTCTTT. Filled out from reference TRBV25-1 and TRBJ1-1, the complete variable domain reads EADIYQTPRYLVIGTGKKITLECSQTMGHDKMYWYQQDPGMELHLIHYSYGVNSTEKGDLSSESTVSRIRTEHFPLTLESARPSHTSQYLCASKQYPEAFFGQGTRLTVV.